The rows below give T cell receptor beta chains drawn from one sample of a study of CD4 T cells in relation to SARS-CoV-2 and coronaviruses. Profiling relied on immunoSEQ multiplex PCR, and the TCRdb table lists in-frame clones only, not all of them. The sample lists under 50,000 clones; roughly 90% were seen once. The sample consisted of memory CD4+ T cells from PBMCs. The receptors originated from an adult with COVID-19. CDR3s include the opening cysteine and the closing phenylalanine or tryptophan. D genes are given only for firm matches. Clone size is shown for a subset of rows, as once, few, many or a class of expanded clone.

v_gene	abundance	j_gene	d_gene	CDR3nt	CDR3aa
TRBV7-2	NA	TRBJ2-6	NA	TGTGCCAGCAGCCAGGGCCCCGGGGGCTCTGGGGCCAACGTCCTGACTTTC	CASSQGPGGSGANVLTF
TRBV3-1/TRBV3-2	NA	TRBJ1-3	NA	TGTGCCAGCAGCCAACCAGGGAACACCATATATTTT	CASSQPGNTIYF
TRBV30	NA	TRBJ2-3	NA	TGTGCCTGGAGTGTAAACCTAATCGCAGATACGCAGTATTTT	CAWSVNLIADTQYF
TRBV10-3	NA	TRBJ2-5	TRBD2	TGTGCCATCAGTGGGACTAGCGGGGCGGAGAAAGAGACCCAGTACTTC	CAISGTSGAEKETQYF
TRBV20-1	NA	TRBJ1-5	NA	TGCAGTGCTAGTCAAATAGGGGGGGCGCAGCCCCAGCATTTT	CSASQIGGAQPQHF
TRBV4-3	once	TRBJ1-1	NA	TGCGCCAGCAGCCAGTCAGTGATGAACACTGAAGCTTTCTTT	CASSQSVMNTEAFF
TRBV28	once	TRBJ1-2	TRBD1	TGTGCCTATGGGACAGGGCTCGGCTACACCTTC	CAYGTGLGYTF
TRBV21-1	NA	TRBJ2-7	NA	TGTGCCAGCAGCTTCCGGCCAGACTACGAGCAGTACTTC	CASSFRPDYEQYF
TRBV5-4	once	TRBJ2-5	NA	TGTGCCAGCAGCTTGGCCCCCCCCGAGACCCAGTACTTC	CASSLAPPETQYF
TRBV28	NA	TRBJ1-4	NA	TGTGCCAGCAGCTCCACCCGGACTCTTGCTAATGAAAAACTGTTTTTT	CASSSTRTLANEKLFF
TRBV30	NA	TRBJ1-1	NA	TGTGCCTGGAGCACCGGGCCTAACACTGAAGCTTTCTTT	CAWSTGPNTEAFF
TRBV5-6	NA	TRBJ1-6	NA	TGTGCCAGCAGCTTGGGAATTTTGAAGGGTAGCTCCTATAATTCACCCCTCCACTTT	CASSLGILKGSSYNSPLHF
TRBV30	NA	TRBJ1-1	NA	TGTGCCTGGAGTGTGTTGTCAATGAACACTGAAGCTTTCTTT	CAWSVLSMNTEAFF
TRBV3-1/TRBV3-2	NA	TRBJ2-4	TRBD2	TGTGCCAGCAGCCGACGGACTAGCGGGGGGGCAGCACGTCTAAACATTCAGTACTTC	CASSRRTSGGAARLNIQYF
TRBV19	NA	TRBJ2-3	TRBD2	TGTGCCAGTAGTATCGCTAGCGGTAGCACAGATACGCAGTATTTT	CASSIASGSTDTQYF
TRBV5-5	NA	TRBJ1-4	NA	TGTGCCAGCAGCTTGTCCTGGGTGGGAACTAATGAAAAACTGTTTTTT	CASSLSWVGTNEKLFF
TRBV9	NA	TRBJ2-3	NA	TGTGCCAGCAGCGTAGCTTCAGTTACAGATACGCAGTATTTT	CASSVASVTDTQYF
TRBV12-3/TRBV12-4	NA	TRBJ2-1	NA	TGTGCCAGCACCCCGGACAGTTACAATGAGCAGTTCTTC	CASTPDSYNEQFF
TRBV25-1	once	TRBJ1-4	NA	TGTGCCAGCAGTGACAGGGCTGAAAAACTGTTTTTT	CASSDRAEKLFF
TRBV11-2	once	TRBJ2-5	NA	TGTGCCAGCAGCTTACAGGGGACCCAGTACTTC	CASSLQGTQYF
TRBV7-9	NA	TRBJ1-1	NA	TGTGCCAGCAGCTTAAGGGCGGGCCTGAACACTGAAGCTTTCTTT	CASSLRAGLNTEAFF
TRBV7-2	once	TRBJ2-1	TRBD2	TGTGCCAGCAGCCCTCACCTAGCGGGCAGCTCCTACAATGAGCAGTTCTTC	CASSPHLAGSSYNEQFF
TRBV7-2	NA	TRBJ2-5	TRBD2	TGTGCCAGCAGCTCCCCGAGTAGCGGGGGGAAAGAGACCCAGTACTTC	CASSSPSSGGKETQYF
TRBV27	once	TRBJ1-5	NA	TGTGCCAGCAGTTTATTCGGGCCGACACTAGGGTTTTATAGCAATCAGCCCCAGCATTTT	CASSLFGPTLGFYSNQPQHF
TRBV9	NA	TRBJ2-2	TRBD2	TGTGCCAGCAGCGTAGGGGGACTAGCGGGGCGCACCGGGGAGCTGTTTTTT	CASSVGGLAGRTGELFF
TRBV10-3	NA	TRBJ2-7	NA	TGTGCCATCAGTGAGGTCAGCTCCGAGCAGTACTTC	CAISEVSSEQYF
TRBV19	NA	TRBJ2-7	NA	TGTGCCAGTAGGCACAGGGCGGCGGACGAGCAGTACTTC	CASRHRAADEQYF
TRBV5-6	NA	TRBJ2-1	NA	TGTGCCAGCAGCTTTTTGAGACAGAGCTCCTACAATGAGCAGTTCTTC	CASSFLRQSSYNEQFF
TRBV7-9	NA	TRBJ1-1	TRBD1	TGTGCCAGCAGCCCGCAAGGGGGCACGAACACTGAAGCTTTCTTT	CASSPQGGTNTEAFF
TRBV3-1/TRBV3-2	NA	TRBJ1-5	NA	TGTGCCAGCAGCTCCCACGAGAGGGTAGCTAGCAATCAGCCCCAGCATTTT	CASSSHERVASNQPQHF
TRBV6-5	once	TRBJ2-7	NA	TGTGCCAGCAGTTACAGTCCAGGGGACGAGCAGTACTTC	CASSYSPGDEQYF
TRBV12-5	NA	TRBJ2-2	NA	TGTGCTAGTGGTTTATCAAACACCGGGGAGCTGTTTTTT	CASGLSNTGELFF
TRBV19	once	TRBJ1-2	TRBD1	TGTGCCAGTAGTACCAGGACAGGGGGCAACTATGGCTACACCTTC	CASSTRTGGNYGYTF
TRBV6-5	once	TRBJ2-1	TRBD2	TGTGCCAGCAGTTTAGCGGGGGACTACAATGAGCAGTTCTTC	CASSLAGDYNEQFF
TRBV7-8	once	TRBJ2-1	TRBD2	TGTGCCAGCAGCTTAGTGGGGCTAGCGGGGGGGCCGAGATACAATGAGCAGTTCTTC	CASSLVGLAGGPRYNEQFF
TRBV4-2	NA	TRBJ2-5	TRBD2	TGTGCCAGCAGCCAATCTAGCGGGGAAGAGACCCAGTACTTC	CASSQSSGEETQYF
TRBV12-5	NA	TRBJ2-5	TRBD1	TGTGCTAGCATGACAGGGGACCAAGAGACCCAGTACTTC	CASMTGDQETQYF
TRBV4-2	NA	TRBJ1-3	TRBD1	TGTGCCAGCAGCGGACGGCAGGGGGCGATGAGAAACACCATATATTTT	CASSGRQGAMRNTIYF
TRBV19	once	TRBJ2-1	TRBD2	TGTGCCAGTAGTAACCCGACTAGCGGGGGGAGTGAGCAGTTCTTC	CASSNPTSGGSEQFF
TRBV15	NA	TRBJ1-3	NA	TGTGCCACCAGCAGAGATTGGACCAACTCTGGAAACACCATATATTTT	CATSRDWTNSGNTIYF
TRBV7-2	NA	TRBJ2-7	NA	TGTGCCAGCAGCCTGCAACCGGGTCTTACCTACGAGCAGTACTTC	CASSLQPGLTYEQYF
TRBV5-1	NA	TRBJ2-3	TRBD2	TGCGCCAGCAGCTTGGGTAGTAGCGGGGGGGCAGATACGCAGTATTTT	CASSLGSSGGADTQYF
TRBV7-9	few	TRBJ1-5	NA	TGTGCCAGCAGCTTTGCAGCCAGCAATCAGCCCCAGCATTTT	CASSFAASNQPQHF
TRBV2	NA	TRBJ1-5	TRBD1	TGTGCCAGCAGTGAATCGGATAGCAGGGGGCAACAGCCCCAGCATTTT	CASSESDSRGQQPQHF
TRBV5-1	NA	TRBJ1-1	TRBD1	TGCGCCAGCAGGGAACCTGGACAGGGTGAAGCTTTCTTT	CASREPGQGEAFF
TRBV27	NA	TRBJ1-2	NA	TGTGCCAGCAGTTTAATCCCGGGTTTAAGTGGCTACACCTTC	CASSLIPGLSGYTF
TRBV24-1	NA	TRBJ2-5	TRBD1	TGTGCCACCAGTGATTTGCGGGCAGGGGGCGCGGAGACCCAGTACTTC	CATSDLRAGGAETQYF
TRBV9	NA	TRBJ2-1	TRBD2	TGTGCCAGCAGCGTAGTAGGCGGGGGGCTCTACAATGAGCAGTTCTTC	CASSVVGGGLYNEQFF
TRBV3-1/TRBV3-2	NA	TRBJ2-1	NA	TGTGCCAGCAGCCCTCCTCCCGGGACCCTACGGACCGAGCAGTTCTTC	CASSPPPGTLRTEQFF
TRBV7-2	few	TRBJ2-1	TRBD2	TGTGCCAGCAGCTTAGGCGGGGGGGCCGTTGAAAATGAGCAGTTCTTC	CASSLGGGAVENEQFF
TRBV5-1	NA	TRBJ1-2	NA	TGCGCCAGCAGCTCGGGGGGCGCCGACTATGGCTACACCTTC	CASSSGGADYGYTF
TRBV27	NA	TRBJ2-2	TRBD2	TGTGCCAGCACCTCCCGGCGGGCAGCGGGAAAGGCCGGGGAGCTGTTTTTT	CASTSRRAAGKAGELFF
TRBV11-2	NA	TRBJ2-7	NA	TGTGCCAGCAGCTCAACGGGATACGAGCAGTACTTC	CASSSTGYEQYF
TRBV7-9	few	TRBJ1-3	TRBD1	TGTGCCAGCAGCTTAAAGGCGGGACAGGGGGCCAACACCATATATTTT	CASSLKAGQGANTIYF